This TCR beta chain originates from a study of TIL therapy for anti-PD-1-resistant metastatic lung cancer. This was the immunoSEQ v3 assay. TCRdb keeps only in-frame clones here, not all; method: immunoSEQ multiplex PCR. The table lists about 47,000 clones, about 86% of them singletons. This clone was seen once. Time point specified: pre-treatment sample, taken before nivolumab and TIL therapy. The V end lost 6 bases, the J end lost 0 bases, and 6 bases lay between the germline ends. The CDR3 length is 14 residues. The germline CDR1 and CDR2 sequences are SNHLY and FYNNEI. The clonotype originates from a person aged 25 to 79 with non-small cell lung cancer. The chain carries TRBV2 and TRBJ2-6; no clear D gene. This specimen consisted of blood, obtained at baseline. CDR3 amino acids: CASRRSSGANVLTF. The CDR3 coding sequence is TGTGCCAGCAGGCGTAGCTCTGGGGCCAACGTCCTGACTTTC.